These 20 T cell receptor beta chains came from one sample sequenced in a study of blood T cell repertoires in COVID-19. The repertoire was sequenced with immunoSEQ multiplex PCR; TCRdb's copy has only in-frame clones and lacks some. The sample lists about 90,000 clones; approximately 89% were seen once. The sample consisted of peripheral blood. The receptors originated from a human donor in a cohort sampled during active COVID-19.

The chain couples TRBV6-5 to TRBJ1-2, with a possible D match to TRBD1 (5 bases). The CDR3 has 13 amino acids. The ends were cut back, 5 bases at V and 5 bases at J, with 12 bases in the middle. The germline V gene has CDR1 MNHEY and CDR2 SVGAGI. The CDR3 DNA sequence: TGTGCCAGCAGTAAGGAGACAGCGTATGGCTACACCTTC. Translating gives CASSKETAYGYTF.

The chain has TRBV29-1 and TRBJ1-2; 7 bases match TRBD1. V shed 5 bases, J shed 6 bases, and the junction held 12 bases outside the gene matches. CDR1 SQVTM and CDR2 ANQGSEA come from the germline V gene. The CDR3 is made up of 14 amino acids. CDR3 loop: CSVRTGLGGDGYTF. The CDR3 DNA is TGCAGCGTTCGGACAGGATTAGGAGGAGATGGCTACACCTTC.

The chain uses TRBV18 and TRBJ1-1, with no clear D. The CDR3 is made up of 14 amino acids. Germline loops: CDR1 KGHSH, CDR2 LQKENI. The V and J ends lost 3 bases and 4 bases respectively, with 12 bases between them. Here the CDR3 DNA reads TGTGCCAGCTCACCTATTTCTTCGGGCACTGAAGCTTTCTTT. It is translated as CASSPISSGTEAFF.

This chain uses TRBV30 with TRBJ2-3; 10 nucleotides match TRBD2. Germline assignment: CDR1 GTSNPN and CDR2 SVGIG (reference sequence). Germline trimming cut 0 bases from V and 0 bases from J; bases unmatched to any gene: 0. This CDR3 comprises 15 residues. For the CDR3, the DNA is TGTGCCTGGAGTGTACTAGCGGGGAGCACAGATACGCAGTATTTT. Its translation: CAWSVLAGSTDTQYF.

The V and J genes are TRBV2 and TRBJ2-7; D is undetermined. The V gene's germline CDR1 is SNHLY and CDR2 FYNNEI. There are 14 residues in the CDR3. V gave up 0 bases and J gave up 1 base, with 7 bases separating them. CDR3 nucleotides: TGTGCCAGCAGTGAAGCGCCCGGGTCCTACGAGCAGTACTTC. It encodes CASSEAPGSYEQYF.

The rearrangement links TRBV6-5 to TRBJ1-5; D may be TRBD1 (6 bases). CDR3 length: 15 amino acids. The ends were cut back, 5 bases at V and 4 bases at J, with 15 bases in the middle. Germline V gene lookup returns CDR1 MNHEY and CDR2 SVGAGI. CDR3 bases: TGTGCCAGCAGTCCGAGGGGGGGAAGGAATCAGCCCCAGCATTTT. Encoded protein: CASSPRGGRNQPQHF.

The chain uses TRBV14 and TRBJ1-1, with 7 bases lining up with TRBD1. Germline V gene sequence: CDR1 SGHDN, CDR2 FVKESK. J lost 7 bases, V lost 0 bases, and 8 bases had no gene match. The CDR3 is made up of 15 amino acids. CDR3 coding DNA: TGTGCCAGCAGCCAAGATCCAGGGGGTGTGATTGAAGCTTTCTTT. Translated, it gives CASSQDPGGVIEAFF. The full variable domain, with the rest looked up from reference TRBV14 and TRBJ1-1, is EAGVTQFPSHSVIEKGQTVTLRCDPISGHDNLYWYRRVMGKEIKFLLHFVKESKQDESGMPNNRFLAERTGGTYSTLKVQPAELEDSGVYFCASSQDPGGVIEAFFGQGTRLTVV.

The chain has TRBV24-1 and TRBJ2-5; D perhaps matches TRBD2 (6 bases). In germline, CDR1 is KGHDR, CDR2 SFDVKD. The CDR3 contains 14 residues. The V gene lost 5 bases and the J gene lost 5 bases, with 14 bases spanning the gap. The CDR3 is CATSAPRRGETQYF. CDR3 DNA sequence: TGTGCCACCAGTGCCCCACGCCGGGGGGAGACCCAGTACTTC.

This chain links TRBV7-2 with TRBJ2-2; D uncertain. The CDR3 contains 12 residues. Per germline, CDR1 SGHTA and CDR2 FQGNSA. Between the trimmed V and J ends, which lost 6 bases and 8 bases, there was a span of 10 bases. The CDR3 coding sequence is TGTGCCAGCAGACTCAACGAGGGGGAGCTGTTTTTT. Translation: CASRLNEGELFF.

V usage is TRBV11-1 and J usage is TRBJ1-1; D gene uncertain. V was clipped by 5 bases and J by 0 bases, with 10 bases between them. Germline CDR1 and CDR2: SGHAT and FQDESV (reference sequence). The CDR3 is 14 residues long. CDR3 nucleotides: TGTGCCAGCAGCCTCACGGGAGTGAACACTGAAGCTTTCTTT. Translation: CASSLTGVNTEAFF.

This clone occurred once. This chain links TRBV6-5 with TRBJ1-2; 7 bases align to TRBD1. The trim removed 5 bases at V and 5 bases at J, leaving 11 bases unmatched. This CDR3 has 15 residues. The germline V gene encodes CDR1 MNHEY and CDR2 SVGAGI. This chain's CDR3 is CASSTRQGAWYGYTF. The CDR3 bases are TGTGCCAGCAGTACCCGACAGGGTGCGTGGTATGGCTACACCTTC.

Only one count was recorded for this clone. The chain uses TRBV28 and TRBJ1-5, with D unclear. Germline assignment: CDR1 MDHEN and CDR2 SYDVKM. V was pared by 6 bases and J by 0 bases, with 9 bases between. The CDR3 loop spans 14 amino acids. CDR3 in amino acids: CASRLGGSNQPQHF. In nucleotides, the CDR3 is TGTGCCAGCAGACTCGGTGGTAGCAATCAGCCCCAGCATTTT.

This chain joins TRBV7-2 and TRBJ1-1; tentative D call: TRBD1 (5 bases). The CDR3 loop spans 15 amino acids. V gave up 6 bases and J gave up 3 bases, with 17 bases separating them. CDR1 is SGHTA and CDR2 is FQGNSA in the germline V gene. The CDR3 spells CASSFDQGRDTEAFF. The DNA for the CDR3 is TGTGCCAGCAGTTTCGACCAGGGCAGGGACACTGAAGCTTTCTTT.

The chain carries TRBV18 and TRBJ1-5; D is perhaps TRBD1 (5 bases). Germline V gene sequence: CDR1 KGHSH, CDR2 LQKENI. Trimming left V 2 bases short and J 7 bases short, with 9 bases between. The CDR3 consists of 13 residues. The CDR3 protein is CASSPGGVQPQHF. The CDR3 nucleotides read TGTGCCAGCTCACCAGGGGGGGTCCAGCCCCAGCATTTT.

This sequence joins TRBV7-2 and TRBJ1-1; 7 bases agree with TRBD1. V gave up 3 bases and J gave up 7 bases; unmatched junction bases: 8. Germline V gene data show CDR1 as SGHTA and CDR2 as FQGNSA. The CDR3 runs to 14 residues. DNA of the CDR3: TGTGCCAGCAGCTTCAACAGGGGCGGGGATGAAGCTTTCTTT. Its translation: CASSFNRGGDEAFF.

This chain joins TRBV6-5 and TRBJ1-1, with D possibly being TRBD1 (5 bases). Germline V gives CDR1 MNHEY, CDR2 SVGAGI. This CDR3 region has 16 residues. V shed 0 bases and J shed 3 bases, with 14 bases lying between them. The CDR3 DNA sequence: TGTGCCAGCAGTTACTCGTATGGCCCGGGGGACACTGAAGCTTTCTTT. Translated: CASSYSYGPGDTEAFF.

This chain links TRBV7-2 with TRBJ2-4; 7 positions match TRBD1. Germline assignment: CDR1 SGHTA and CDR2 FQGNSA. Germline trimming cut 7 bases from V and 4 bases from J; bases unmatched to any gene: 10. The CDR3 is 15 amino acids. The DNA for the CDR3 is TGTGCCAGCACCCTTGGGACAGACAGAAAAAACATTCAGTACTTC. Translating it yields CASTLGTDRKNIQYF.

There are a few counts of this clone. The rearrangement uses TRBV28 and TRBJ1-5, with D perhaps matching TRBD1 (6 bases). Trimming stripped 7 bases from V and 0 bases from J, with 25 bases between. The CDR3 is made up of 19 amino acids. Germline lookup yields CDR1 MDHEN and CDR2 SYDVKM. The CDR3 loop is CASNFRGRVAIYSNQPQHF. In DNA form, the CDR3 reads TGTGCCAGCAATTTCAGGGGCAGGGTTGCGATTTATAGCAATCAGCCCCAGCATTTT.

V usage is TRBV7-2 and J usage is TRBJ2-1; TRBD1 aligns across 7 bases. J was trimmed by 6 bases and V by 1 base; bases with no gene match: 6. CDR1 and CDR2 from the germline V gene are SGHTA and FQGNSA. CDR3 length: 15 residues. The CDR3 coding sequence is TGTGCCAGCAGCTTAGGGGACAGATTAGGCAATGAGCAGTTCTTC. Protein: CASSLGDRLGNEQFF.

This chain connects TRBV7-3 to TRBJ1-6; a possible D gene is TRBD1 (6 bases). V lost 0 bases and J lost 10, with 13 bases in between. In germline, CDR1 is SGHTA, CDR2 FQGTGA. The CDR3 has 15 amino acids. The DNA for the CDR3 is TGTGCCAGCAGCTTAACGGGGGGGCTAGACTCACCCCTCCACTTT. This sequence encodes CASSLTGGLDSPLHF. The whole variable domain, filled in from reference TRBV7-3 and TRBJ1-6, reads GAGVSQTPSNKVTEKGKYVELRCDPISGHTALYWYRQSLGQGPEFLIYFQGTGAADDSGLPNDRFFAVRPEGSVSTLKIQRTERGDSAVYLCASSLTGGLDSPLHFGNGTRLTVT.